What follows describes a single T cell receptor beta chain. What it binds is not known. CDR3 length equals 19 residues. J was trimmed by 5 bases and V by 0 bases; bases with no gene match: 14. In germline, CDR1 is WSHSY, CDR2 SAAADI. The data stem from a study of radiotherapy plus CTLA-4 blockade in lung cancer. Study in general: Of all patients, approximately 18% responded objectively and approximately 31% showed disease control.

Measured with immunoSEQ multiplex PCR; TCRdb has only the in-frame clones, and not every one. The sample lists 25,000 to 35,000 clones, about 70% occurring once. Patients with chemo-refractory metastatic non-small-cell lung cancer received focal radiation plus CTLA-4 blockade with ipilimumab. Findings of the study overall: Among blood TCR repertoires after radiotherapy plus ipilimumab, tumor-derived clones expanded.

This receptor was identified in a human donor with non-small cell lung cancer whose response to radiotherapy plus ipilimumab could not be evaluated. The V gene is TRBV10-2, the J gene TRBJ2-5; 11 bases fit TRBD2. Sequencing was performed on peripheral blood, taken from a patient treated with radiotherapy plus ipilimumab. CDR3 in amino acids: CASSESIFVTSGNRETQYF. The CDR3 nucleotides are TGCGCCAGCAGTGAGTCGATCTTTGTGACTAGCGGGAATCGGGAGACCCAGTACTTC.